This is a list of T cell receptor beta chains from one sample in a study of tumor and adjacent non-tumor tissue in lung cancer. TCRdb processed the multiplex PCR reads anew with MiXCR; each CDR3 protein has one entry. Here the sample spans 98,000 or so distinct CDR3 sequences, 75% to 85% being singletons. The sample was distant non-tumor lung tissue. The origin of the receptors is a man in his sixties with small cell lung cancer. The CDR3 runs from the conserved cysteine through the conserved F or W. The D gene is left open where the match is weak. The size of a clone is reported for some rows only, either as once, few or many, or as a class for expanded clones.

size	V	J	D	DNA	CDR3
NA	TRBV11-2	TRBJ1-1	NA	TGTGCCAGCAGCGTCCCCCCCTACAGCACTGTAGCTTTCTTT	CASSVPPYSTVAFF
many	TRBV6-5	TRBJ2-5	NA	TGTGCCAGCAGCCGCGATCTAGCTGCCAGCCTTAAAGAGACCCAGTACTTC	CASSRDLAASLKETQYF
few	TRBV20-1	TRBJ2-1	TRBD2	TGCAGTGCTAGAGATGAGTCTAGCGGGACCCATGAGCAGTTCTTC	CSARDESSGTHEQFF
NA	TRBV9	TRBJ2-1	TRBD2	TGTGCCAGCAGCGTTAGGTTCCTAGCGGGAGGTTACAATGAGCAGTTCTTC	CASSVRFLAGGYNEQFF
once	TRBV20-1	TRBJ2-2	NA	TGCAATGTTAGAGATATAGATTGGACCGGGGAGCTGTATTTT	CNVRDIDWTGELYF
NA	TRBV4-1	TRBJ2-1	NA	TGCGCCAGCAGCCACCTCGGGGGAGACGAGCAGTTCTTT	CASSHLGGDEQFF
NA	TRBV20-1	TRBJ2-1	NA	TGCAATGCTAGAGACCCTAGGGGGACTGAGCAGTTCTTC	CNARDPRGTEQFF
once	TRBV12-3/TRBV12-4	TRBJ2-2	NA	TGTGCCAGCACCTCATCCTCCTGGGGGGAGCTGTTTTTT	CASTSSSWGELFF
NA	TRBV4-2	TRBJ1-6	NA	TGTGCCAGCAGCCAAGACCTGATGAGTGTCAATTCACCCCTCCACTTT	CASSQDLMSVNSPLHF
many	TRBV20-1	TRBJ2-2	TRBD1	TGCAGTGCTAGAGACCGGGACAGGGGAGACACCGGGGAGCTGTTTTTT	CSARDRDRGDTGELFF
NA	TRBV5-6	TRBJ1-1	TRBD1	TGTGCTAGCAGCTTGGCCTCCGGGACAGCGAAGACTGAATCTTTCTTT	CASSLASGTAKTESFF
NA	TRBV5-1	TRBJ2-1	NA	TGCGCCAGAAGCCTTTCCACGACAGGAGGACCTTACAATGAGCAGTTCTTC	CARSLSTTGGPYNEQFF
NA	TRBV29-1	TRBJ2-3	NA	TGCAGTGTGGTCGGGACCCGGTACGAGCAGTATTTT	CSVVGTRYEQYF
NA	TRBV6-1	TRBJ1-6	NA	TGTGCCAGCAGAGACGGGGAGAGCTCCTATAATTCACTCCTCCACTTT	CASRDGESSYNSLLHF
NA	TRBV11-3	TRBJ1-1	NA	TGTACCAGCAGCCGTACCAGGGAGAGCGCTGAAGCTTTCTTT	CTSSRTRESAEAFF
NA	TRBV12-3/TRBV12-4	TRBJ2-1	NA	TGTGCCAGCAGTTCCTGGGCAGAGTACAATGAGCAGTTCTTC	CASSSWAEYNEQFF
NA	TRBV11-3	TRBJ1-4	TRBD1	TGTGCCAGAGTATCTAGAGGACAGGGACGTGAAAAACCATTTTTT	CARVSRGQGREKPFF
NA	TRBV28	TRBJ2-5	TRBD2	TGTGCCAGCAACGCTGGGGCTAGCGGGGTAGAGACCCAGTACTTC	CASNAGASGVETQYF